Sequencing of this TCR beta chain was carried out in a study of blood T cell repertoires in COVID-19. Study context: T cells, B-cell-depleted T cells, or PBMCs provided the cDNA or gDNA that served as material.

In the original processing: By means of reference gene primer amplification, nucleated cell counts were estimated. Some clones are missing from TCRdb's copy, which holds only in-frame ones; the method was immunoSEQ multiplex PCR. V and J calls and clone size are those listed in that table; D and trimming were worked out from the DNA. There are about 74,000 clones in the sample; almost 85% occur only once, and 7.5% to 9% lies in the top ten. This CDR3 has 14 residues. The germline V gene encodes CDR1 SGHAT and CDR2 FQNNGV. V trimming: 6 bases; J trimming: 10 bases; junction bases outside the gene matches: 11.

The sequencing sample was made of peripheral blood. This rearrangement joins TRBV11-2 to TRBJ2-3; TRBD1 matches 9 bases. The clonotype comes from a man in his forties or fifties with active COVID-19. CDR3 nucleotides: TGTGCCAGCAGGCCAACGGGGGACAGGGTCGCGCAGTATTTT. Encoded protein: CASRPTGDRVAQYF.